Below, 22 T cell receptor beta chains from the same sample are listed, as sequenced in a study of blood T cell repertoires in COVID-19. TCRdb's copy holds only in-frame clones and misses some; the assay was immunoSEQ multiplex PCR. The sample carries about 330,000 clones, around nine tenths recorded once. Sequencing used PBMCs or T cells enriched from blood (not recorded which). These receptor sequences come from a young man who had recovered from COVID-19.

The chain links TRBV30 to TRBJ2-2; 13 positions agree with TRBD2. CDR1 and CDR2 from the germline V gene are GTSNPN and SVGIG (reference sequence). This CDR3 contains 16 residues. The J segment lost 4 bases and the V segment lost 2 bases, leaving 4 bases of the junction unmatched. As DNA, the CDR3 is TGTGCCTGGAGTCCTGGGACTAGCGGGATCACCGGGGAGCTGTTTTTT. As protein: CAWSPGTSGITGELFF.

The CDR3 DNA sequence: TGCGCCGGGGGCCGTGACCCGAACACTGAAGCTTTCTTT. Translating it yields CAGGRDPNTEAFF. V usage is TRBV5-1 and J usage is TRBJ1-1; D perhaps matches TRBD1 (6 bases). The CDR3 covers 13 residues. The ends were cut back, 10 bases at V and 1 base at J, with 14 bases in the middle. CDR1 and CDR2 from the germline V gene are SGHRS and YFSETQ.

This clone has a single count. The chain employs TRBV2 and TRBJ2-7; D may be TRBD2 (6 bases). Per germline, CDR1 SNHLY and CDR2 FYNNEI. V dropped 5 bases and J dropped 0 bases, with 11 bases sitting between them. This CDR3 is 14 amino acids long. The CDR3, as DNA: TGTGCCAGCAGTCGGGGGAGTGGCTCCTACGAGCAGTACTTC. Protein: CASSRGSGSYEQYF.

This clone was observed a few times. The chain employs TRBV18 and TRBJ1-1; possible D gene TRBD1, 5 bases. The CDR3 is 13 amino acids. The germline V gene encodes CDR1 KGHSH and CDR2 LQKENI. Trimming stripped 5 bases from V and 1 base from J, with 8 bases between. The CDR3 spells CASSAGPNTEAFF. The CDR3, as DNA: TGTGCCAGCTCAGCGGGACCGAACACTGAAGCTTTCTTT.

The rearrangement joins TRBV4-2 to TRBJ2-1, with a weak D call TRBD1 (6 bases). The V gene lost 1 base and the J gene lost 4 bases, with 14 bases spanning the gap. CDR1 and CDR2 from the germline V gene are LGHNA and YNFKEQ. This CDR3 is 16 amino acids long. In nucleotides, the CDR3 is TGTGCCAGCAGCCAAGCCGGGGCAGGGGCTTACAATGAGCAGTTCTTC. Protein: CASSQAGAGAYNEQFF.

CDR3 in DNA: TGTGCCAGCAGTTTCAACAGGGGGCAGAACACTGAAGCTTTCTTT. Translating it yields CASSFNRGQNTEAFF. V usage is TRBV27 and J usage is TRBJ1-1; 9 bases line up with TRBD1. The length of the CDR3 is 15 residues. After removal of 3 bases from V and 1 base from J, the junction contained 3 bases not matched to a gene. Germline V gene sequence: CDR1 MNHEY, CDR2 SMNVEV (reference sequence).

The chain uses TRBV28 and TRBJ1-5; possible D gene TRBD1, 5 bases. Germline V CDR1 and CDR2: MDHEN, SYDVKM. V was pared by 6 bases and J by 2 bases, with 14 bases between. The CDR3 is 15 residues long. CDR3 in amino acids: CASSLTGVGNQPQHF. The CDR3 region has the DNA TGTGCCAGCAGCTTAACAGGAGTCGGCAATCAGCCCCAGCATTTT.

This rearrangement joins TRBV5-1 to TRBJ1-4; D gene ambiguous. Germline values: CDR1 SGHRS, CDR2 YFSETQ. Trimming took 5 bases from V and 0 from J, leaving 8 bases between them. The CDR3 contains 14 residues. CDR3 nucleotides: TGCGCCAGCAGTTTCGGGACAACTAATGAAAAACTGTTTTTT. Amino acid sequence: CASSFGTTNEKLFF.

This clone was counted many times. The V gene is TRBV2, the J gene TRBJ1-6, with D perhaps matching TRBD1 (6 bases). The CDR3 sequence is 14 residues long. Germline CDR1 reads SNHLY; CDR2 reads FYNNEI. V lost 4 bases and J lost 7, with 11 bases in between. The CDR3 bases are TGTGCCAGCAGTGCCGGACAGCTCAATTCACCCCTCCACTTT. Residues: CASSAGQLNSPLHF.

This chain connects TRBV12-3 or TRBV12-4 to TRBJ2-3; 7 bases fit TRBD2. The CDR3 is 13 residues long. Losses at the gene ends were 8 bases for V and 0 bases for J; bases not matched to a gene: 2. Here the CDR3 reads CASRAGSTDTQYF. The CDR3 bases are TGTGCCAGCCGAGCGGGGAGCACAGATACGCAGTATTTT.

This sequence joins TRBV5-1 and TRBJ2-2; TRBD1 agrees at 8 bases. There are 15 residues in the CDR3. The germline V gene has CDR1 SGHRS and CDR2 YFSETQ. V was clipped by 0 bases and J by 7 bases; unmatched bases: 5. The CDR3 nucleotides read TGCGCCAGCAGCTTGGTTGGACAGGGAGGCGGGGAGCTGTTTTTT. This encodes CASSLVGQGGGELFF.

This clone was found once. The chain uses TRBV28 and TRBJ2-7, with 8 nucleotides matching TRBD1. Per germline, CDR1 MDHEN and CDR2 SYDVKM. The CDR3 length is 14 residues. Trimming at V came to 7 bases and at J to 0 bases, leaving 5 bases not matched to a gene. The CDR3: CASISGTGSYEQYF. In DNA, the CDR3 is TGTGCCAGCATTTCGGGGACAGGCTCCTACGAGCAGTACTTC.

J is TRBJ1-2 and V is TRBV2; weak D call: TRBD1 (6 bases). Germline CDR1 is SNHLY and CDR2 is FYNNEI. This CDR3 is built from 14 residues. Trimming pared 4 bases from V and 2 bases from J, leaving 11 bases between. CDR3 DNA: TGTGCCAGCAGTGTTAGCGGGACAAACTATGGCTACACCTTC. Translating gives CASSVSGTNYGYTF.

V usage is TRBV5-1 and J usage is TRBJ1-4; TRBD1 matches at 12 bases. Per the germline V gene, CDR1 is SGHRS and CDR2 is YFSETQ. The length of the CDR3 is 16 residues. The junction had 8 bases not matched to a gene; V was cut back by 4 bases and J by 7 bases. The CDR3 protein is CASSPGTGGLAEKLFF. As DNA, the CDR3 is TGCGCCAGCAGCCCAGGGACAGGGGGCTTGGCTGAAAAACTGTTTTTT.

The chain employs TRBV29-1 and TRBJ1-1; D uncertain. Trimming removed 5 bases at V and 0 bases at J, with 7 bases between. Germline V lookup: CDR1 SQVTM, CDR2 ANQGSEA. This CDR3 has 12 residues. The CDR3 DNA follows: TGCAGCGTTCGCCCTATGAACACTGAAGCTTTCTTT. Amino acid sequence: CSVRPMNTEAFF.

The chain combines TRBV14 with TRBJ2-7, with D unclear. V shed 1 base and J shed 6 bases, with 10 bases lying between them. Germline CDR1 SGHDN, CDR2 FVKESK. The CDR3 runs to 13 residues. CDR3 loop: CASSQVSVVEQYF. The CDR3, as DNA: TGTGCCAGCAGCCAAGTGTCGGTGGTCGAGCAGTACTTC.

The chain combines TRBV30 with TRBJ1-2; the match to TRBD1 covers 8 bases. The V gene end was trimmed by 7 bases and the J gene end by 2 bases; junction bases not matched to a gene: 9. This CDR3 spans 14 amino acids. Per germline, CDR1 GTSNPN and CDR2 SVGIG (reference sequence). In nucleotides, the CDR3 is TGTGCCTTAATCTCGACAGGGGCCAACTATGGCTACACCTTC. Encoded protein: CALISTGANYGYTF. Variable domain in full (rest from reference TRBV30 and TRBJ1-2): SQTIHQWPATLVQPVGSPLSLECTVEGTSNPNLYWYRQAAGRGLQLLFYSVGIGQISSEVPQNLSASRPQDRQFILSSKKLLLSDSGFYLCALISTGANYGYTFGSGTRLTVV.

The genes are TRBV5-1 and TRBJ2-3; 10 positions agree with TRBD2. Germline V gene data show CDR1 as SGHRS and CDR2 as YFSETQ. V gave up 2 bases and J gave up 0 bases; unmatched junction bases: 3. The CDR3 extends over 16 amino acids. The CDR3 is CASSFGTSDSTDTQYF. In DNA, the CDR3 is TGCGCCAGCAGCTTCGGGACTAGCGATAGCACAGATACGCAGTATTTT.

Concerning this clone itself: The sample carries other DNA sequences with the same CDR3. The chain carries TRBV18 and TRBJ1-1; D might be TRBD1 (5 bases). The V end lost 3 bases, the J end lost 1 base, and 9 bases lay between the germline ends. Per the germline V gene, CDR1 is KGHSH and CDR2 is LQKENI. CDR3 length: 14 amino acids. The CDR3 coding sequence is TGTGCCAGCTCACCTGGCAGGGCGAACACTGAAGCTTTCTTT. Translating gives CASSPGRANTEAFF.

The V gene is TRBV4-1, the J gene TRBJ2-1; TRBD2 matches at 10 bases. The CDR3 runs 16 residues. V gave up 1 base and J gave up 12 bases; unmatched junction bases: 12. In germline, CDR1 is MGHRA, CDR2 YSYEKL. Here the CDR3 DNA reads TGCGCCAGCAGCCAAGGTGTAGCGGGGGGTCACTACGGGCAGTTCTTC. This encodes CASSQGVAGGHYGQFF.

CDR3 residues: CASSSEGGGYETQYF. The CDR3 coding sequence is TGTGCCAGCTCGTCGGAGGGAGGGGGTTATGAGACCCAGTACTTC. This rearrangement joins TRBV9 to TRBJ2-5, with D possibly TRBD2 on 7 matching bases. The germline V and J ends were trimmed by 7 bases and 5 bases, with 21 bases remaining between them. The CDR3 runs to 15 residues. Per germline, CDR1 SGDLS and CDR2 YYNGEE.

The J gene is TRBJ1-2, the V gene TRBV2, with D maybe TRBD1 (5 bases). Trimming left V 4 bases short and J 3 bases short, with 12 bases between. Germline V lookup: CDR1 SNHLY, CDR2 FYNNEI. The CDR3 is 14 amino acids. The CDR3, as DNA: TGTGCCAGCAGTGGACAGCTTTTCGACTATGGCTACACCTTC. As protein: CASSGQLFDYGYTF.